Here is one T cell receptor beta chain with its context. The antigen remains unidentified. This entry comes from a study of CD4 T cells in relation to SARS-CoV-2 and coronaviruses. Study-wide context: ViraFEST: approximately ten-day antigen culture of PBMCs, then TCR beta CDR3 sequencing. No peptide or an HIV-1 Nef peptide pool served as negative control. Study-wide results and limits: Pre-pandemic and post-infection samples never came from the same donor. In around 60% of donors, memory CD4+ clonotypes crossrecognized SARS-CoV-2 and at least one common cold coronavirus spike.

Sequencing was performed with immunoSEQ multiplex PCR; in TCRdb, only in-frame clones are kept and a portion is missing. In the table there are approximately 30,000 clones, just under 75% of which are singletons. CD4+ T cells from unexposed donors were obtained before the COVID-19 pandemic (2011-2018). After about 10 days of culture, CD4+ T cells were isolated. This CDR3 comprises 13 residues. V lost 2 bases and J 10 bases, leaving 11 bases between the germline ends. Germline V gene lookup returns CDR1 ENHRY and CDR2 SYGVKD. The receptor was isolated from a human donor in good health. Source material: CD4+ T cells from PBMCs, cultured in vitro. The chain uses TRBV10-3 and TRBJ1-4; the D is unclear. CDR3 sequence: CAISELASGKLFF. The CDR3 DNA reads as TGTGCCATCAGTGAGCTCGCGTCGGGAAAACTGTTTTTT.